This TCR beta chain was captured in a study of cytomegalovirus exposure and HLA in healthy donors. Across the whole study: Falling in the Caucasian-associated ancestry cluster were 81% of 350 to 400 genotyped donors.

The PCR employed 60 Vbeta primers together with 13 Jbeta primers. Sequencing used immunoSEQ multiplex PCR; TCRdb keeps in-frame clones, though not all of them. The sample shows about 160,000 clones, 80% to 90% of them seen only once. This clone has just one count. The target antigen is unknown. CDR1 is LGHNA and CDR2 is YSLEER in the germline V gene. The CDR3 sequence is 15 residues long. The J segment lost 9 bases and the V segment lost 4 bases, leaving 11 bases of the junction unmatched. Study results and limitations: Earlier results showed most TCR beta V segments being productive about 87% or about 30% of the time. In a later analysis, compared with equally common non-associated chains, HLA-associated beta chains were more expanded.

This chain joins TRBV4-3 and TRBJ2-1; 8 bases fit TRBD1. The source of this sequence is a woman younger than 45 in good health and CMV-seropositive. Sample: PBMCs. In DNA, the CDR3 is TGCGCCAGCAGCCCAAGGCAGGGGGCGACAGGTGAGCAGTTCTTC. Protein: CASSPRQGATGEQFF.